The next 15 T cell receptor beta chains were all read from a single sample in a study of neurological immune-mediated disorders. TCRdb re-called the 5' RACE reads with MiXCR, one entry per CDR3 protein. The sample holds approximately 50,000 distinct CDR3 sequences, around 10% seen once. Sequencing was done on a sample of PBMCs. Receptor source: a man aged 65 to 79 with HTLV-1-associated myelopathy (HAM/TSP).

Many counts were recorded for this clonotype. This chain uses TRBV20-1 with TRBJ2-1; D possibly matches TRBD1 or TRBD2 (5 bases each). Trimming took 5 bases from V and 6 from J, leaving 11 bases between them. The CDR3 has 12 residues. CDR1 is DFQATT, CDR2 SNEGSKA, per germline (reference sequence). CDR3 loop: CSAARDANEQFF. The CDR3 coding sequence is TGCAGTGCTGCCCGGGACGCCAATGAGCAGTTCTTC.

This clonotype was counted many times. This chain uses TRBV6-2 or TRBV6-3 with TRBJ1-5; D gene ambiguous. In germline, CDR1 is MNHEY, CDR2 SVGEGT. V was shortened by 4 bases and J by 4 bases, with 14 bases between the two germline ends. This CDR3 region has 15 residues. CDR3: CASSLVRTGNQPQHF. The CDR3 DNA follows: TGTGCCAGCAGTTTGGTGCGCACGGGGAATCAGCCCCAGCATTTT.

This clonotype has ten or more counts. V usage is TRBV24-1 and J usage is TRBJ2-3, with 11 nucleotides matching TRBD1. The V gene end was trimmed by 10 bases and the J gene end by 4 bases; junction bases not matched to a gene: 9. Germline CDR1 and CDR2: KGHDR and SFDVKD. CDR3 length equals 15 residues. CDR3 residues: CATRLGGQGADTQYF. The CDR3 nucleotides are TGTGCCACTAGACTTGGGGGACAGGGGGCAGATACGCAGTATTTT.

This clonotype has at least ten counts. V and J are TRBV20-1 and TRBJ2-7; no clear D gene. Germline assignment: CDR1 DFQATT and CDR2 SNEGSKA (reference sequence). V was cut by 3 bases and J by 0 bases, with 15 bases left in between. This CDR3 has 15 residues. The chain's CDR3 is CSASGSLLGSYEQYF. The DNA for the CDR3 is TGCAGTGCTAGCGGCAGCCTCTTGGGCTCCTACGAGCAGTACTTC.

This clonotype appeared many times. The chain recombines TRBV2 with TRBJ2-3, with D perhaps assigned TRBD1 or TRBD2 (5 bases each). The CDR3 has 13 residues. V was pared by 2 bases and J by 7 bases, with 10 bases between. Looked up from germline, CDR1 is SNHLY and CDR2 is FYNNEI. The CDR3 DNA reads TGTGCCAGCAGTGAAACCCCGGGGCATACGCAGTATTTT. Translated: CASSETPGHTQYF. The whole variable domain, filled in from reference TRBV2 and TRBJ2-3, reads EPEVTQTPSHQVTQMGQEVILRCVPISNHLYFYWYRQILGQKVEFLVSFYNNEISEKSEIFDDQFSVERPDGSNFTLKIRSTKLEDSAMYFCASSETPGHTQYFGPGTRLTVL.

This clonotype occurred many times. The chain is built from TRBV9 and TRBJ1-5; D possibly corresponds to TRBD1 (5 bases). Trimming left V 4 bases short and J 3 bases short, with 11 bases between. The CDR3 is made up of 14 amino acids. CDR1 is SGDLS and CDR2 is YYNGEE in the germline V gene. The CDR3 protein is CASSPWGVNQPQHF. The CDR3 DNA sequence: TGTGCCAGCAGCCCTTGGGGGGTCAATCAGCCCCAGCATTTT.

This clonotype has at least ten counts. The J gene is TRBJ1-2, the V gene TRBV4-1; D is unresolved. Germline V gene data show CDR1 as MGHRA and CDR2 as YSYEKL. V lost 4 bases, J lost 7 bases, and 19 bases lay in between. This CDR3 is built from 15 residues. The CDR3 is CASSPARAGGSGYTF. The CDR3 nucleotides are TGCGCCAGCAGCCCAGCCCGGGCTGGAGGGTCTGGCTACACCTTC.

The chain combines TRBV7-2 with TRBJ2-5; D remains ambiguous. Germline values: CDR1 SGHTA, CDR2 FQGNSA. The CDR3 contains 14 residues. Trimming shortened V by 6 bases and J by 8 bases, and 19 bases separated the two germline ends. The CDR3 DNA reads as TGTGCCAGCAGTTCTACCGAGGAAAGCCTAACCCAGTACTTC. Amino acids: CASSSTEESLTQYF.

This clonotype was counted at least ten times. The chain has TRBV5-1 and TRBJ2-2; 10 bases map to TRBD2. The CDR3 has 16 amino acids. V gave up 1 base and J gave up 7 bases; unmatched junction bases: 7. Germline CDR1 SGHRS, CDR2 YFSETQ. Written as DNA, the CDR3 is TGCGCCAGCAGCTTGAGGCCAGCGGGAGGGCACGGGGAGCTGTTTTTT. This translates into CASSLRPAGGHGELFF.

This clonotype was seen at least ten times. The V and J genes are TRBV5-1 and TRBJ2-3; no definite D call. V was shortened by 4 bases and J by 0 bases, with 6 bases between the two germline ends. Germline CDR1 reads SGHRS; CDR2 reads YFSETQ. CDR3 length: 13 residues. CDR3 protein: CASSLWSTDTQYF. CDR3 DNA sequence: TGCGCCAGCAGCCTTTGGAGCACAGATACGCAGTATTTT.

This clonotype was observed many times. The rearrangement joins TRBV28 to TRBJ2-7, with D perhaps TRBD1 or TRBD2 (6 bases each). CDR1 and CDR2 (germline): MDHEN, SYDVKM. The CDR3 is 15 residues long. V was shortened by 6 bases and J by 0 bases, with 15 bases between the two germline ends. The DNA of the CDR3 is TGTGCCAGCAGGTCCCAAGGAGGGGGCTCCTACGAGCAGTACTTC. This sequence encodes CASRSQGGGSYEQYF.

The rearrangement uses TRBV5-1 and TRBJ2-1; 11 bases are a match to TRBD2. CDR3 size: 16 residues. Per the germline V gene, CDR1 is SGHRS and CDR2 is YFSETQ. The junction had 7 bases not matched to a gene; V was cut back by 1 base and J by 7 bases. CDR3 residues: CASSLRGLAEGNEQFF. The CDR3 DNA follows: TGCGCCAGCAGCTTGCGGGGACTAGCGGAGGGGAATGAGCAGTTCTTC.

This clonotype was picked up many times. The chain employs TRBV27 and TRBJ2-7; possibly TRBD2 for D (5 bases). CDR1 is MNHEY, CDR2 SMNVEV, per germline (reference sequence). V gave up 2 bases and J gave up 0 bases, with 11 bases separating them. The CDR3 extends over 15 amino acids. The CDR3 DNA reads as TGTGCCAGCAGTTTAACCGGGGTCTACTCCTACGAGCAGTACTTC. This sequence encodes CASSLTGVYSYEQYF.

This chain's CDR3 is CASSLFRGDRGRPLDEQYF. Written as DNA, the CDR3 is TGTGCCAGCAGCTTGTTTCGCGGGGACAGGGGGCGCCCCCTGGACGAGCAGTACTTC. The V and J genes are TRBV11-2 and TRBJ2-7, with 12 bases that match TRBD1. The J segment lost 5 bases and the V segment lost 3 bases, leaving 17 bases of the junction unmatched. CDR3 length equals 19 residues. Per germline, CDR1 SGHAT and CDR2 FQNNGV. Filled out from reference TRBV11-2 and TRBJ2-7, the complete variable domain reads EAGVAQSPRYKIIEKRQSVAFWCNPISGHATLYWYQQILGQGPKLLIQFQNNGVVDDSQLPKDRFSAERLKGVDSTLKIQPAKLEDSAVYLCASSLFRGDRGRPLDEQYFGPGTRLTVT.

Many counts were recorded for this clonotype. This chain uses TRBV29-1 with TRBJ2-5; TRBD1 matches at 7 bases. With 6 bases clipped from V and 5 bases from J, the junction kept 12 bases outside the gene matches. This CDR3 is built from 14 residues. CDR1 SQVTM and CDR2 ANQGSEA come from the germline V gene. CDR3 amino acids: CSVAGGGQTETQYF. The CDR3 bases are TGCAGCGTCGCGGGTGGGGGACAGACGGAGACCCAGTACTTC.